The following is a T cell receptor beta chain sequence with its context. The entry originates in a study of blood T cell repertoires in COVID-19. Overall study context: Acute-phase and convalescent COVID-19 samples originated in the United States, Italy and Spain. In each case, the material was cDNA or gDNA derived from T cells, B-cell-depleted T cells, or PBMCs.

Trimming removed 0 bases from V and 7 bases from J; junction bases left unmatched: 12. Germline V CDR1 and CDR2: SGHRS, YFSETQ. This CDR3 comprises 18 residues. Per the original data handling: Counts of nucleated cells, estimated from reference gene primer amplification, were obtained. Here immunoSEQ multiplex PCR was the method, and the copy in TCRdb shows in-frame clones only, minus some. That table supplies the V and J calls and clone size; D and trimming were determined from the DNA. The table has 350,000 or so clones, about 87% seen once; the top ten hold around 9.3%. Sample: peripheral blood. The chain has TRBV5-1 and TRBJ2-1; 11 bases are shared with TRBD2. The sequence was obtained from a woman aged 25-40 years with COVID-19, enrolled during active disease. The CDR3 coding sequence is TGCGCCAGCAGCTTGGGGACCCTACTAGCGGGAGTAAGAAATGAGCAGTTCTTC. This encodes CASSLGTLLAGVRNEQFF.